Reported below is one T cell receptor (beta chain). The sample is drawn from a study of cytomegalovirus exposure and HLA in healthy donors. V was clipped by 4 bases and J by 5 bases, with 9 bases between them. This CDR3 region has 12 residues. Germline V CDR1 and CDR2: SGDLS, YYNGEE. The PCR employed 60 Vbeta primers together with 13 Jbeta primers. The table came from immunoSEQ multiplex PCR; TCRdb's copy has only in-frame clones and leaves some out. Of 150,000 or so clones listed, around 80% were seen once; the top ten hold 1%. The source is a woman aged 50 to 60 in good health and CMV-seropositive. The specimen was PBMCs. The rearrangement joins TRBV9 to TRBJ2-5; possible D gene TRBD2, 6 bases. In DNA form, the CDR3 reads TGTGCCAGCAGCCCTGGGGGGGAGACCCAGTACTTC. This encodes CASSPGGETQYF.